This T cell receptor beta chain was identified during a study of blood T cell repertoires in COVID-19. Looking at the study overall: The United States, Italy and Spain supplied acute and convalescent COVID-19 samples. The analysed material was cDNA or gDNA that came from T cells, B-cell-depleted T cells, or PBMCs.

Clones were sequenced by immunoSEQ multiplex PCR, and TCRdb holds only the in-frame ones, with some missing. Counted here are some 270,000 clones, approximately 81% occurring once; the ten biggest clones make up under 8%. With V trimmed by 3 bases and J by 1 base, 5 bases remained unmatched. The CDR3 length is 15 residues. Germline lookup yields CDR1 KGHSH and CDR2 LQKENI. The rearrangement links TRBV18 to TRBJ1-2; 7 bases are a match to TRBD1. The sequencing input was PBMCs or T cells enriched from blood (not recorded which). The receptor comes from a woman between 50 and 59 years old who had been exposed to COVID-19. CDR3 coding DNA: TGTGCCAGCTCACCGATGACAGGGAATAACTATGGCTACACCTTC. Amino acids: CASSPMTGNNYGYTF. The whole variable domain, filled in from reference TRBV18 and TRBJ1-2, reads NAGVMQNPRHLVRRRGQEARLRCSPMKGHSHVYWYRQLPEEGLKFMVYLQKENIIDESGMPKERFSAEFPKEGPSILRIQQVVRGDSAAYFCASSPMTGNNYGYTFGSGTRLTVV.